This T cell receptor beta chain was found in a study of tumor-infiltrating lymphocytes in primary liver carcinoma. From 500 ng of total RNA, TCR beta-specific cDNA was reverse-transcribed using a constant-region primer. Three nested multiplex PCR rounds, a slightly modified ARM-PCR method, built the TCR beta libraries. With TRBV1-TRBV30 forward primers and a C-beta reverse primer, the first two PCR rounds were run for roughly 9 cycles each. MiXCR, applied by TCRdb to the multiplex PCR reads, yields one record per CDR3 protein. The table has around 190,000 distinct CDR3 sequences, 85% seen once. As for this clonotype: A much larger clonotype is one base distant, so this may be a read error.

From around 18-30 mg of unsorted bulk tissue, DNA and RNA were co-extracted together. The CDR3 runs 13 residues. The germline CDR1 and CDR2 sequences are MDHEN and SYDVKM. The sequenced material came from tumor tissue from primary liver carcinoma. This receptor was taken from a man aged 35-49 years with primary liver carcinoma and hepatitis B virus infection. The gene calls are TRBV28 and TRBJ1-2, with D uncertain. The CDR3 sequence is CAISLMGNYGYTF. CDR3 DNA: TGTGCCATCAGTTTGATGGGAAACTATGGCTACACCTTC.